The clone carrying this T cell receptor (beta chain) was seen a handful of times. No antigen is known for it. The sample is drawn from a study of T cells in Graves' hyperthyroidism and ophthalmopathy. Whole-study results and caveats: From stable hyperthyroidism, ophthalmopathy was separated by a 13 V-J model.

Amplification of TCR beta CDR3 regions used RNA as the template. With the HTBI primer set, the TCR CDR3 went through a first round of RT-PCR. TCRdb recomputed calls from the multiplex PCR reads with MiXCR, one row per CDR3 protein. The table includes approximately 400,000 distinct CDR3 sequences, around a sixth detected once. Active moderate-to-severe ophthalmopathy, Clinical Activity Score at least 3, NOSPECS at least 4, under 3 months' duration. Each diagnosis drew on symptoms, thyroxine, TRAb, thyroid ultrasound and orbital computed tomography findings. PBMCs were obtained from 10 ml fresh peripheral blood. V lost 5 bases and J lost 0, with 8 bases in between. The CDR3 runs to 14 residues. Germline CDR1 reads DFQATT; CDR2 reads SNEGSKA (reference sequence).

The sequence derives from a man younger than 35 with Graves' ophthalmopathy. The J gene is TRBJ1-6, the V gene TRBV20-1; D unclear. Material: blood. The CDR3 loop is CSASRSSYNSPLHF. CDR3 nucleotide sequence: TGCAGTGCTTCTAGAAGCTCCTATAATTCACCCCTCCACTTT.